Sequencing of this T cell receptor (beta chain) was carried out in a study of blood T cell repertoires in COVID-19. Study at large: PBMCs, B-cell-depleted T cells, or T cells provided the cDNA or gDNA that made up the material.

The CDR3 is 16 residues long. Trimming cost V 4 bases and J 6 bases; bases outside gene matches: 10. Germline assignment: CDR1 SGDLS and CDR2 YYNGEE. Under the authors' procedure: Amplification of reference gene primers provided the estimated nucleated cell counts. The protocol was immunoSEQ multiplex PCR, while the TCRdb copy is restricted to in-frame clones and leaves out a portion. The V and J calls and clone size are taken from that table; D and trimming were inferred from the DNA. The table has some 140,000 clones, 70% to 85% seen once. This clonotype was sampled from a man aged 55 to 70 with acute or convalescent COVID-19. The sequencing sample was made of peripheral blood. The V gene is TRBV9, the J gene TRBJ2-2, with 9 bases identical to TRBD2. The CDR3 is CASSTPASGGSGELFF. The CDR3 coding sequence is TGTGCCAGCAGCACCCCGGCCAGCGGGGGGTCCGGGGAGCTGTTTTTT.